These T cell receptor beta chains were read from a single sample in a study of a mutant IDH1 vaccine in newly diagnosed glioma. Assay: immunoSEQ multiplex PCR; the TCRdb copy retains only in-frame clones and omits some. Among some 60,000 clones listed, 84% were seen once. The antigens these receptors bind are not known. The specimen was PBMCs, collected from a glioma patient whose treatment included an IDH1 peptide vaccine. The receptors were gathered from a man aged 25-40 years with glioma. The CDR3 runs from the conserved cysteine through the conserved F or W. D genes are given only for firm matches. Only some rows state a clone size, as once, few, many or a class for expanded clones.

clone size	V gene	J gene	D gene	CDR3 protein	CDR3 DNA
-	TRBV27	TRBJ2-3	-	CASSFDYYSTDTQYF	TGTGCCAGCAGTTTCGACTATTATAGCACAGATACGCAGTATTTT
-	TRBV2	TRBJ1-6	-	CASSEYYRRDSPLHF	TGTGCCAGCAGTGAATATTACAGGAGAGATTCACCCCTCCACTTT
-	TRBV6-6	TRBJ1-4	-	CASSYSTETNEKLFF	TGTGCCAGCAGTTACTCGACAGAGACTAATGAAAAACTGTTTTTT
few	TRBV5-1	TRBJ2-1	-	CASSPGRGGNEQFF	TGCGCCAGCAGCCCCGGACGAGGGGGCAATGAGCAGTTCTTC
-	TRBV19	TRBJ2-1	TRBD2	CASSYPTSGVEQFF	TGTGCCAGTAGTTATCCGACTAGCGGCGTCGAGCAGTTCTTC
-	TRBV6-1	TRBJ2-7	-	CASSSLSGAYEQYF	TGTGCCAGCAGCAGCCTATCCGGGGCCTACGAGCAGTACTTC
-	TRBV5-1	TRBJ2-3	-	CASSLDRTDTQYF	TGCGCCAGCAGCTTGGACCGCACAGATACGCAGTATTTT
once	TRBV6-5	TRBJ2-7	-	CASRPTTQGFHEQYF	TGTGCCAGCAGACCTACGACTCAGGGATTCCACGAGCAGTACTTC
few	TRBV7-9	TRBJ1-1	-	CASSFSGQSEAFF	TGTGCCAGCAGCTTCTCAGGACAGAGTGAAGCTTTCTTT
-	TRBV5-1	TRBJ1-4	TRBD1	CASSLSINPTGAANEKLFF	TGCGCCAGCAGCTTGTCTATCAACCCTACAGGGGCAGCTAATGAAAAACTGTTTTTT
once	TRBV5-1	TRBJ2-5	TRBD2	CASSLGLAGGPGETQYF	TGCGCCAGCAGCCTGGGACTAGCGGGAGGGCCGGGGGAGACCCAGTACTTC
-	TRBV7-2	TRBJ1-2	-	CASSSRGAPGMYTF	TGTGCCAGCAGCTCTAGGGGGGCACCTGGCATGTACACCTTC
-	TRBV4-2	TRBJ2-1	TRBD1	CASSQVGTGGIGAYNEQFF	TGTGCCAGCAGCCAAGTAGGGACAGGGGGGATTGGAGCCTACAATGAGCAGTTCTTC